These T cell receptor beta chains were read from a single sample in a study of CD8+ T cells in alopecia areata. Generated by immunoSEQ multiplex PCR, the TCRdb table keeps only in-frame clones and is missing some. Here the sample spans about 200,000 clones, roughly 50% being singletons. The sample consisted of CD4+ T cells sorted from blood, taken at week 24, from a patient treated with tofacitinib. Receptors originate from a human donor with alopecia areata. Both conserved end residues are part of each CDR3. Fields, in order: CDR3 protein, CDR3 DNA, D gene, CDR3 length, V gene, clone size, J gene. A D gene is named only where the DNA matches it firmly. Expanded clones get a size class; other rows say once, few or many, or leave the size out.

CDR3: CASTPMRVDRERDTQYF; DNA: TGCGCCAGCACCCCCATGAGGGTGGACAGGGAGAGAGATACGCAGTATTTT; D: TRBD1; length: 17; V: TRBV23-1; size: once; J: TRBJ2-3
CDR3: CASSSNAVWQDTQYF; DNA: TGCGCCAGCAGCTCCAACGCGGTGTGGCAAGATACGCAGTATTTT; D: .; length: 15; V: TRBV5-1; size: .; J: TRBJ2-3
CDR3: CASSLNSGSEQFF; DNA: TGTGCCAGCAGCTTGAATTCGGGTAGTGAGCAGTTCTTC; D: .; length: 13; V: TRBV5-6; size: .; J: TRBJ2-1
CDR3: CASSTPGTGELFF; DNA: TGTGCCTCGAGTACACCGGGGACCGGGGAGCTGTTTTTT; D: .; length: 13; V: TRBV19; size: few; J: TRBJ2-2
CDR3: CASSRAGDTGELFF; DNA: TGTGCCAGCAGTAGGGCAGGGGACACCGGGGAGCTGTTTTTT; D: .; length: 14; V: TRBV7-3; size: .; J: TRBJ2-2
CDR3: CASSLYDRSAGEQYF; DNA: TGCGCCAGCAGCTTGTATGATCGGTCGGCGGGTGAGCAGTACTTC; D: .; length: 15; V: TRBV5-1; size: .; J: TRBJ2-7
CDR3: CASSLTSGIGYEQYF; DNA: TGTGCCAGCAGCTTAACCTCGGGGATTGGCTACGAGCAGTACTTC; D: .; length: 15; V: TRBV7-3; size: .; J: TRBJ2-7
CDR3: CASSGDRGFGGYEQYF; DNA: TGTGCCAGCAGTGGGGACAGGGGCTTTGGGGGGTACGAGCAGTACTTC; D: TRBD1; length: 16; V: TRBV28; size: .; J: TRBJ2-7
CDR3: CASSFSGTGGLGDTQYF; DNA: TGTGCCAGCAGCTTCTCTGGGACGGGGGGATTGGGAGATACGCAGTATTTT; D: TRBD2; length: 17; V: TRBV7-9; size: .; J: TRBJ2-3
CDR3: CASSQTSGRAEQYF; DNA: TGTGCCAGCAGCCAGACTAGCGGGAGGGCGGAGCAGTACTTC; D: TRBD2; length: 14; V: TRBV7-2; size: .; J: TRBJ2-7
CDR3: CATSRDPAQQETQYF; DNA: TGTGCCACCAGCAGAGATCCAGCGCAACAAGAGACCCAGTACTTC; D: .; length: 15; V: TRBV15; size: .; J: TRBJ2-5
CDR3: CAWSSTGTQPQHF; DNA: TGTGCCTGGAGTTCAACAGGGACTCAGCCCCAGCATTTT; D: .; length: 13; V: TRBV30; size: .; J: TRBJ1-5
CDR3: CASSPSGGIIRTEAFF; DNA: TGTGCCAGCAGCCCATCCGGCGGGATAATTCGGACTGAAGCTTTCTTT; D: .; length: 16; V: TRBV7-2; size: .; J: TRBJ1-1
CDR3: CASSFRTGEDYGYTF; DNA: TGTGCCAGCTCATTTCGGACAGGGGAGGACTATGGCTACACCTTC; D: TRBD1; length: 15; V: TRBV18; size: .; J: TRBJ1-2
CDR3: CASSEQETQYF; DNA: TGTGCCAGCAGTGAACAAGAGACCCAGTACTTC; D: .; length: 11; V: TRBV25-1; size: .; J: TRBJ2-5
CDR3: CASSWGQGARAFF; DNA: TGTGCCAGCAGTTGGGGCCAGGGGGCTAGAGCTTTCTTT; D: TRBD1; length: 13; V: TRBV2; size: few; J: TRBJ1-1
CDR3: CSVEWGDIQETQYF; DNA: TGCAGCGTTGAGTGGGGTGACATTCAAGAGACCCAGTACTTC; D: .; length: 14; V: TRBV29-1; size: .; J: TRBJ2-5
CDR3: CASSDLGQTRTGELFF; DNA: TGTGCCAGCAGTGATTTGGGGCAGACCCGTACCGGGGAGCTGTTTTTT; D: .; length: 16; V: TRBV2; size: .; J: TRBJ2-2
CDR3: CSVVSGRGPDTQYF; DNA: TGCAGCGTTGTGTCGGGGCGCGGCCCAGATACGCAGTATTTT; D: .; length: 14; V: TRBV29-1; size: .; J: TRBJ2-3
CDR3: CASSQEWGDSGGLRNEQFF; DNA: TGTGCCAGCAGCCAAGAGTGGGGGGATTCAGGGGGCCTCAGGAATGAGCAGTTCTTC; D: TRBD1; length: 19; V: TRBV4-2; size: .; J: TRBJ2-1
CDR3: CASSDRIGNTIYF; DNA: TGCGCCAGCAGCGACAGAATTGGAAACACCATATATTTT; D: .; length: 13; V: TRBV5-1; size: few; J: TRBJ1-3
CDR3: CASSLDDLAGGRFVPDTQYF; DNA: TGTGCCAGCAGCTTAGATGATCTGGCGGGGGGGCGATTCGTCCCAGATACGCAGTATTTT; D: TRBD2; length: 20; V: TRBV11-2; size: few; J: TRBJ2-3
CDR3: CASSLAGHRGNSPLHF; DNA: TGTGCCAGCAGCTTAGCCGGGCACAGGGGGAATTCACCCCTCCACTTT; D: TRBD1; length: 16; V: TRBV7-8; size: .; J: TRBJ1-6
CDR3: CASLRPTGSAEAFF; DNA: TGTGCCAGCCTGAGACCGACAGGGTCGGCTGAAGCTTTCTTT; D: TRBD1; length: 14; V: TRBV2; size: few; J: TRBJ1-1
CDR3: CASSVDDGALGEQYF; DNA: TGTGCCAGCAGCGTAGACGATGGGGCTCTAGGTGAGCAGTACTTC; D: .; length: 15; V: TRBV9; size: many; J: TRBJ2-7
CDR3: CASSSGPGAWVETQYF; DNA: TGTGCCAGCAGCTCAGGCCCGGGGGCTTGGGTGGAGACCCAGTACTTC; D: .; length: 16; V: TRBV9; size: .; J: TRBJ2-5
CDR3: CASGTRLEGNTIYF; DNA: TGTGCCAGCGGCACCAGGCTTGAAGGAAACACCATATATTTT; D: .; length: 14; V: TRBV5-6; size: .; J: TRBJ1-3
CDR3: CASSRDRKNIQYF; DNA: TGTGCCAGCAGTCGGGACAGGAAAAACATTCAGTACTTC; D: TRBD1; length: 13; V: TRBV5-5; size: .; J: TRBJ2-4
CDR3: CASSVEITGELFF; DNA: TGTGCCAGCAGCGTGGAGATAACCGGGGAGCTGTTTTTT; D: .; length: 13; V: TRBV6-1; size: .; J: TRBJ2-2
CDR3: CASSLRAEETQYF; DNA: TGTGCCAGCAGCTTACGGGCCGAAGAGACCCAGTACTTC; D: .; length: 13; V: TRBV7-2; size: .; J: TRBJ2-5
CDR3: CSVHRGSGNEQFF; DNA: TGCAGCGTTCACAGGGGTTCTGGGAATGAGCAGTTCTTC; D: TRBD1; length: 13; V: TRBV29-1; size: .; J: TRBJ2-1
CDR3: CASRLDSNPNSPLHF; DNA: TGTGCCAGCAGATTGGACTCGAACCCCAATTCACCCCTCCACTTT; D: .; length: 15; V: TRBV6-5; size: .; J: TRBJ1-6
CDR3: CASSTGQGSEGYTF; DNA: TGTGCCAGCAGCACGGGACAGGGGAGTGAGGGCTACACCTTC; D: TRBD1; length: 14; V: TRBV9; size: .; J: TRBJ1-2
CDR3: CAWSDPPRTDTQYF; DNA: TGTGCCTGGAGTGACCCCCCTAGAACAGATACGCAGTATTTT; D: .; length: 14; V: TRBV30; size: .; J: TRBJ2-3
CDR3: CASRPSSENIQYF; DNA: TGTGCCAGTAGACCCTCGTCTGAAAACATTCAGTACTTC; D: .; length: 13; V: TRBV19; size: few; J: TRBJ2-4
CDR3: CSPTREETQYF; DNA: TGCAGTCCTACGAGGGAGGAGACCCAGTACTTC; D: .; length: 11; V: TRBV20-1; size: few; J: TRBJ2-5
CDR3: CSVAQKGNTIYF; DNA: TGCAGCGTTGCACAGAAAGGAAACACCATATATTTT; D: .; length: 12; V: TRBV29-1; size: .; J: TRBJ1-3
CDR3: CASSLLAGSTDTQYF; DNA: TGCGCCAGCAGCCTCCTAGCGGGAAGCACAGATACGCAGTATTTT; D: TRBD2; length: 15; V: TRBV5-1; size: .; J: TRBJ2-3
CDR3: CASSSSGIKEETQYF; DNA: TGTGCCAGCAGTTCCAGCGGGATCAAGGAAGAGACCCAGTACTTC; D: TRBD2; length: 15; V: TRBV28; size: few; J: TRBJ2-5
CDR3: CASWAVNTDTQYF; DNA: TGTGCCAGCTGGGCAGTAAACACAGATACGCAGTATTTT; D: .; length: 13; V: TRBV7-9; size: .; J: TRBJ2-3
CDR3: CASSATGEETQYF; DNA: TGTGCCAGCAGCGCGACAGGGGAAGAGACCCAGTACTTC; D: TRBD1; length: 13; V: TRBV7-2; size: few; J: TRBJ2-5
CDR3: CASSHDGATNEKLFF; DNA: TGCGCCAGCAGCCATGACGGTGCAACTAATGAAAAACTGTTTTTT; D: .; length: 15; V: TRBV5-1; size: .; J: TRBJ1-4
CDR3: CASSLELQRVLTF; DNA: TGTGCCAGCAGCTTAGAGCTCCAGAGGGTCCTGACTTTC; D: .; length: 13; V: TRBV7-2; size: once; J: TRBJ2-6
CDR3: CSGGQQNTEAFF; DNA: TGCAGCGGAGGACAGCAGAACACTGAAGCTTTCTTT; D: .; length: 12; V: TRBV29-1; size: few; J: TRBJ1-1
CDR3: CASSQNTGELFF; DNA: TGCGCCAGCAGCCAGAACACCGGGGAGCTGTTTTTT; D: .; length: 12; V: TRBV4-1; size: .; J: TRBJ2-2
CDR3: CASSRQGNTEAFF; DNA: TGTGCCAGCAGCCGACAGGGAAACACTGAAGCTTTCTTT; D: TRBD1; length: 13; V: TRBV2; size: few; J: TRBJ1-1
CDR3: CASSLGLGASGSADTQYF; DNA: TGTGCCAGCAGTCTAGGCCTGGGGGCTAGCGGGAGTGCAGATACGCAGTATTTT; D: TRBD2; length: 18; V: TRBV27; size: once; J: TRBJ2-3
CDR3: CASTALTSGSETQYF; DNA: TGTGCCAGCACTGCTTTGACTAGCGGGAGTGAGACCCAGTACTTC; D: TRBD2; length: 15; V: TRBV2; size: .; J: TRBJ2-5
CDR3: CSAAPPLHF; DNA: TGCAGTGCGGCCCCACCCCTCCACTTT; D: .; length: 9; V: TRBV20-1; size: few; J: TRBJ1-6
CDR3: CASSAGQGLMNTEAFF; DNA: TGTGCCAGCAGCGCCGGACAGGGCCTCATGAACACTGAAGCTTTCTTT; D: TRBD1; length: 16; V: TRBV11-2; size: .; J: TRBJ1-1